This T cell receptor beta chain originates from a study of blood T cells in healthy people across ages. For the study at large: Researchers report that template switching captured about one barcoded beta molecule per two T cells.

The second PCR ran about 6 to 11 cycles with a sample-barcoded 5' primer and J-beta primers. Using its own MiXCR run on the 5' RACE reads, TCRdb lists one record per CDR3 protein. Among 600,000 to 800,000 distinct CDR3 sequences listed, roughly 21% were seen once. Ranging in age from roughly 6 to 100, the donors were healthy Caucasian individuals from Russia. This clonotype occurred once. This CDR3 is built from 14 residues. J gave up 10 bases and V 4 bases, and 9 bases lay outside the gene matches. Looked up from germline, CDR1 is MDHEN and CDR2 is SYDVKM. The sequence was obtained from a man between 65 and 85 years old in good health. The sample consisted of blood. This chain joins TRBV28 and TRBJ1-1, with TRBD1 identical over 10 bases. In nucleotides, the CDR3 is TGTGCCAGCAGTTCCCCCTCGGGGACAGGGGCAGCTTTCTTT. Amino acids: CASSSPSGTGAAFF.